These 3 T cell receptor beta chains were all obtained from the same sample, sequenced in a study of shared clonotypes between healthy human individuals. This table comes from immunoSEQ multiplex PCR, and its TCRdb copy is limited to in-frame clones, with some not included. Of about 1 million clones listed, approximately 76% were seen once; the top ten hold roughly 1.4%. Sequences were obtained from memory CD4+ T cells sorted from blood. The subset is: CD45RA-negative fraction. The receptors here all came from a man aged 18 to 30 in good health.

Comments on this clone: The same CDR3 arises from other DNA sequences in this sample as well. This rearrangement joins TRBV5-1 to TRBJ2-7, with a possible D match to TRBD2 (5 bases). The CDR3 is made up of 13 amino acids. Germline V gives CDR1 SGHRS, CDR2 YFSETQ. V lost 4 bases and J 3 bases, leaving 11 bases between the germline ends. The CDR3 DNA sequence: TGCGCCAGCAGCAAAGGGAGAGACTACGAGCAGTACTTC. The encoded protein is CASSKGRDYEQYF.

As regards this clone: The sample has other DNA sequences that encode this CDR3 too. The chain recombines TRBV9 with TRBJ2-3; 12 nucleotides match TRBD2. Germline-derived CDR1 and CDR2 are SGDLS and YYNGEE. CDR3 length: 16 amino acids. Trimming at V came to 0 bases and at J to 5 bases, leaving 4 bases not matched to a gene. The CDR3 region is CASSVGLAGVQDTQYF. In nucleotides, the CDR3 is TGTGCCAGCAGCGTAGGACTAGCGGGGGTTCAAGATACGCAGTATTTT. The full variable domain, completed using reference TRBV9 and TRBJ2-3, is DSGVTQTPKHLITATGQRVTLRCSPRSGDLSVYWYQQSLDQGLQFLIQYYNGEERAKGNILERFSAQQFPDLHSELNLSSLELGDSALYFCASSVGLAGVQDTQYFGPGTRLTVL.

CDR3 residues: CASSKMGDTEAFF. DNA of the CDR3: TGTGCCAGCAGTAAAATGGGGGACACTGAAGCTTTCTTT. This chain uses TRBV11-3 with TRBJ1-1; tentatively, D is TRBD1 (5 bases). In germline, CDR1 is SGHNT, CDR2 YENEEA. The CDR3 contains 13 residues. V shed 6 bases and J shed 3 bases, with 11 bases lying between them.